This TCR beta chain was found in a study of T cell changes during pregnancy in multiple sclerosis. In germline, CDR1 is GTSNPN, CDR2 SVGIG (reference sequence). The CDR3 consists of 12 residues. Trimming cost V 3 bases and J 5 bases; bases outside gene matches: 1. Measured with immunoSEQ multiplex PCR; TCRdb has only the in-frame clones, and not every one. The table lists 75,000 to 95,000 clones, over 80% of them singletons. This clonotype originated in a female donor with multiple sclerosis, enrolled in a pregnancy study. This specimen was peripheral blood, taken after pregnancy. The V gene is TRBV30, the J gene TRBJ2-1, with 7 bases matching TRBD1. The CDR3 DNA reads TGTGCCTGGAGGGGACAGAACAATGAGCAGTTCTTC. Its translation is CAWRGQNNEQFF.